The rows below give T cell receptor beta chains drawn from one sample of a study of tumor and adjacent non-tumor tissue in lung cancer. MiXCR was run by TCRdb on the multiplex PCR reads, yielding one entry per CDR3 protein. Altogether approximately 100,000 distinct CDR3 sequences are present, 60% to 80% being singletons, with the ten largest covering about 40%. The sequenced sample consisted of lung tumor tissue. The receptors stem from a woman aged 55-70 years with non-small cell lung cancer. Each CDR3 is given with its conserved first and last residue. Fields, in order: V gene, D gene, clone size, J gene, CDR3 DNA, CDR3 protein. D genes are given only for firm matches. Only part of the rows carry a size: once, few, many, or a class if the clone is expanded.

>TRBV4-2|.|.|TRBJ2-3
TGTGCCAGCAGCCAAGTGGGTGTTAGCGCGGGCACAGATACGCAGTATTTT
CASSQVGVSAGTDTQYF
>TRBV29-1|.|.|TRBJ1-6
TGCAGCCTTGGGACCGATTATAATTCACCCCTCCAATTT
CSLGTDYNSPLQF
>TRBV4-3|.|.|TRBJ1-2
TGCGCCAGCAGCCAAGACTGGGAGGGCGACTTTGGCTACACCTTC
CASSQDWEGDFGYTF
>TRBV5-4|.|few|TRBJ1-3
TGTACCACCAGCTTGGGGACGACTGTCGTCTCTGGAAACACTATATATTTT
CTTSLGTTVVSGNTIYF
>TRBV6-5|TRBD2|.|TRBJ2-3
TGTGCCAGCAATGAAGCGGGATCTAGCATAGATACGCAGTATTTT
CASNEAGSSIDTQYF
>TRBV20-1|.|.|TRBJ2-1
TGCAGTGCTAGCGCTCATATGAACAGTGAGGAGTACTTC
CSASAHMNSEEYF
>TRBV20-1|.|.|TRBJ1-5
TGCAATGTTAGAGATGGGCGGCAGTATAGCAATCAGCCCCAGCATTTT
CNVRDGRQYSNQPQHF
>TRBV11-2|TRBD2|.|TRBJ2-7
TGTGCCAGCAGCTTATTTTCGAGCGGGAACGACGAGGAGCACTTC
CASSLFSSGNDEEHF
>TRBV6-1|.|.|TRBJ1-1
TGTGCCAGCAGTCAAATTCAGAAAACTGAAGTTTTCTTT
CASSQIQKTEVFF
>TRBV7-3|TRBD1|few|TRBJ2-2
TGTGCCAACAGCGTGGACAGGAGTAACACCGGGGAGCTGTTTTTT
CANSVDRSNTGELFF
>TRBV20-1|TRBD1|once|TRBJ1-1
TGCAGTCCTAAAAGACAGGGTTCTCCGATGAACACTGAAGCTTTCTTT
CSPKRQGSPMNTEAFF
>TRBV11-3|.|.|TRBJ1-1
TGTGCCAGTAGATTAGATTCGGGGAGAGGCACTGAAGCTTTCTTC
CASRLDSGRGTEAFF
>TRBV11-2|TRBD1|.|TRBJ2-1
TGTACCAGTGCTCAAGGGACAGGGTATGGTGAGCAGTTCTTC
CTSAQGTGYGEQFF
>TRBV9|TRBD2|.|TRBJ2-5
TGTGCCAGCAGCGTATGTATACTAGCGGGGAAAGAGACCCAGTACTTC
CASSVCILAGKETQYF
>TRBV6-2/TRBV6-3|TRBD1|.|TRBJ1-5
TGTACCAGCAGACTCGGGTCAGGGGGCTGGCAGCCCCAGCATTTT
CTSRLGSGGWQPQHF
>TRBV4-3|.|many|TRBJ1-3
TGCGCCAGCAGCCAAGATGAAGGTCGTGGAAACACCATATATTTT
CASSQDEGRGNTIYF
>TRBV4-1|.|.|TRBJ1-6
TGCGCCAGTAGCATACCCACGGCACTTTATTCACCCATCCACTTT
CASSIPTALYSPIHF
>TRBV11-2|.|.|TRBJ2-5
TGTGCGAGCAGCACCCCTAACAAAGAGACCCGGTACTTC
CASSTPNKETRYF
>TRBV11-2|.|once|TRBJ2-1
TGTGCCAGTAACCCGTCGGGGTATGAGCAGTTCTTC
CASNPSGYEQFF
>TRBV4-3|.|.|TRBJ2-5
TGTGTCAGCAGCCGACACCGGGATTCACAAGAGACCCAGTACTTC
CVSSRHRDSQETQYF
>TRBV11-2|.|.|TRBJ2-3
TGTGCCAGCGGCGCCACCGGGACGGCCATAGATACGCAGTACTTT
CASGATGTAIDTQYF
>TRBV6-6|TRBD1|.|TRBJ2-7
TGTGCCTGCAGTCGCCAGACAGGGGTAGAGTACGAGCACTACTTC
CACSRQTGVEYEHYF
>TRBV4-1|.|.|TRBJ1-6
TGCGTCAGCAGCATACCCTCGGCAATTTATTCACCCCTCCACTTT
CVSSIPSAIYSPLHF
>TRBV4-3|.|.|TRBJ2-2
TGCGACAGCAGCCAGGATACCAACACCGGGGAGCTGTTTTTT
CDSSQDTNTGELFF
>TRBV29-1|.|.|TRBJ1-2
TGCAGCGATGCCTTTGGGGAGCAAAGTGCTGGCTACACCTTC
CSDAFGEQSAGYTF
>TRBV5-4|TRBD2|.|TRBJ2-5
TGTGCCAGCAACTTGGCGGGGGGGCAGTATGAGACCCAGTACTTC
CASNLAGGQYETQYF
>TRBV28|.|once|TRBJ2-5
TGTGCAAGCAGGATGAATAGAACCAACCAAGAGACCCAGTACTTC
CASRMNRTNQETQYF
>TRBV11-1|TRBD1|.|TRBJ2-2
TGTGCCAGCAGCGCCAGGACAGGTATGAACACCGGGGAGCTGTTTTTT
CASSARTGMNTGELFF
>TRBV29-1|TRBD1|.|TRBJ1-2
TGCAGCATGAATCTGACAGGGGGAAAGAATGGCCACACCTTC
CSMNLTGGKNGHTF
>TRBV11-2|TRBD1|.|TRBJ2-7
TGTGTCAGCAGCCGGGACCGGGCAGGGGGAGAGCCGTACTTC
CVSSRDRAGGEPYF
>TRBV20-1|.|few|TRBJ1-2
TGCAGTGCGAATAGGCAGGGCGGTGACTACACCTTC
CSANRQGGDYTF
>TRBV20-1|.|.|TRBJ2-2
TGCAGTGCCAGAGTGACAGGAGACACCGGGGAGCTGTTTTTT
CSARVTGDTGELFF
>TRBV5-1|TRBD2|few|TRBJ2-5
TGCGCCAGCAGCTCGGGGACTAGCTTAGAGACCCAGTACTTC
CASSSGTSLETQYF
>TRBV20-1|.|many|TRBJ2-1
TGCAGTGCTAATATAGATATCAGGAATGAGCAGTTCTTC
CSANIDIRNEQFF
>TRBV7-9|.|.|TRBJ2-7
TGTGCCAAGAGCTTAGACGGAGGGACCGAGGGGAACTTC
CAKSLDGGTEGNF
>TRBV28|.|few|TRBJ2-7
TGTGCCAGCGGTCGGATAGGGCTCCCTTACGAGCAGTACTTC
CASGRIGLPYEQYF
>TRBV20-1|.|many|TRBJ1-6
TGCAGTGCGGAAGGGGACTCCTATAATTCACCCCTCCACTTT
CSAEGDSYNSPLHF
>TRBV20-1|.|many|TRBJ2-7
TGCAGTGCTAGGTATCCGGGCTCTAACGAGCAGTACTTC
CSARYPGSNEQYF
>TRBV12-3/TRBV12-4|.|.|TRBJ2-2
TGTGCCAGCACACCGCGGGACGGTTCGAATACCGGGGAGCTGTTTTTT
CASTPRDGSNTGELFF
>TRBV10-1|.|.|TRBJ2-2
TGCGCCAGCGCTAGAATTATCGGGGAGCTGTTTTTT
CASARIIGELFF